These 25 T cell receptor beta chains were all obtained from the same sample, sequenced in a study of T cell repertoires in cytomegalovirus infection. Each CDR3 protein is one row after TCRdb ran MiXCR on the reads. In the table there are a few hundred thousand distinct CDR3 sequences, about 13% of which are singletons. Sequenced material: PBMCs. Receptor source: a human donor in good health (CMV status not recorded). Some clones in this sample may be carry-over from other donors' samples.

J is TRBJ2-7 and V is TRBV20-1, with 7 bases matching TRBD1. J gave up 5 bases and V 0 bases, and 10 bases lay outside the gene matches. This CDR3 spans 15 amino acids. Germline V gives CDR1 DFQATT, CDR2 SNEGSKA (reference sequence). In nucleotides, the CDR3 is TGCAGTGCTAGAGATTGGGGACAGAGTTCCGACGAGCAGTACTTC. It is translated as CSARDWGQSSDEQYF.

This clonotype was seen ten or more times. The chain employs TRBV7-9 and TRBJ1-4; D gene unclear. This CDR3 contains 13 residues. The germline V gene encodes CDR1 SEHNR and CDR2 FQNEAQ (reference sequence). The ends were cut back, 3 bases at V and 6 bases at J, with 8 bases in the middle. In nucleotides, the CDR3 is TGTGCCAGCAGCTTGAGGCTCCATGAAAAACTGTTTTTT. This sequence encodes CASSLRLHEKLFF.

V usage is TRBV6-5 and J usage is TRBJ2-7, with D unclear. Germline-derived CDR1 and CDR2 are MNHEY and SVGAGI. V gave up 0 bases and J gave up 0 bases, with 12 bases separating them. The CDR3 is 16 residues long. The CDR3: CASSYSISRSSYEQYF. The CDR3 nucleotides are TGTGCCAGCAGTTACTCGATCTCTCGGAGCTCCTACGAGCAGTACTTC.

The genes are TRBV12-3 or TRBV12-4 and TRBJ1-4; 8 bases are shared with TRBD1. CDR3 length equals 13 residues. J gave up 10 bases and V 3 bases, and 4 bases lay outside the gene matches. The chain's CDR3 is CASSFTGGRKLFF. The CDR3 coding sequence is TGTGCCAGCAGTTTTACAGGGGGAAGAAAACTGTTTTTT.

This clonotype showed up just once. The gene calls are TRBV27 and TRBJ1-6; TRBD1 matches at 8 bases. Germline assignment: CDR1 MNHEY and CDR2 SMNVEV (reference sequence). This CDR3 has 14 amino acids. V gave up 9 bases and J gave up 9 bases; unmatched junction bases: 10. The CDR3 is CASRDRGVSSPLHF. CDR3 coding DNA: TGTGCCAGTCGTGACAGGGGAGTCTCTTCACCCCTCCACTTT.

This clonotype came up a few times. V gene TRBV11-2 combines with J gene TRBJ2-4; 8 nucleotides match TRBD1. There are 14 residues in the CDR3. Trimming took 6 bases from V and 5 from J; bases not matched to a gene: 6. The germline V gene has CDR1 SGHAT and CDR2 FQNNGV. CDR3 coding DNA: TGTGCCAGCAGATCAGACAGGGGTGAAAACATTCAGTACTTC. Translated, it gives CASRSDRGENIQYF.

The V gene is TRBV15, the J gene TRBJ1-2; tentatively, D is TRBD1 (5 bases). The CDR3 runs 13 residues. Germline V gene data show CDR1 as LNHNV and CDR2 as YYDKDF (reference sequence). Between the trimmed V and J ends, which lost 3 bases and 8 bases, there was a span of 13 bases. This CDR3 is CATSRGGARGYTF. The DNA for the CDR3 is TGTGCCACCAGCAGGGGGGGTGCGAGGGGCTACACCTTC.

This clonotype was counted many times. The chain joins TRBV6-1 to TRBJ1-1; D unresolved. Trimming stripped 8 bases from V and 4 bases from J, with 17 bases between. Germline V gene sequence: CDR1 MNHNS, CDR2 SASEGT. The CDR3 runs to 14 residues. The CDR3 DNA reads as TGTGCCAGCCTAACAGCCTCGATAGGCACTGAAGCTTTCTTT. Amino acids: CASLTASIGTEAFF.

The chain uses TRBV7-9 and TRBJ2-1; D is unclear. Germline CDR1 and CDR2: SEHNR and FQNEAQ (reference sequence). The V gene lost 0 bases and the J gene lost 0 bases, with 9 bases spanning the gap. The CDR3 covers 16 residues. CDR3 coding DNA: TGTGCCAGCAGCTTAGCAACCGGGTACTCCTACAATGAGCAGTTCTTC. Translation gives CASSLATGYSYNEQFF.

This clonotype has just a few counts. The genes are TRBV29-1 and TRBJ2-7; 9 bases line up with TRBD2. In germline, CDR1 is SQVTM, CDR2 ANQGSEA. With V trimmed by 1 base and J by 3 bases, 1 base remained unmatched. The CDR3 is made up of 13 amino acids. CDR3 in amino acids: CSVEVLAGYEQYF. CDR3 DNA: TGCAGCGTTGAAGTACTAGCGGGCTACGAGCAGTACTTC.

This chain connects TRBV20-1 to TRBJ1-2, with D maybe TRBD1 (6 bases). CDR1 and CDR2 (germline): DFQATT, SNEGSKA (reference sequence). The CDR3 runs 16 residues. V lost 0 bases and J lost 0, with 14 bases in between. The CDR3 loop reads CSARDHRGPANYGYTF. The CDR3 DNA reads TGCAGTGCTAGAGATCATCGGGGGCCTGCTAACTATGGCTACACCTTC.

CDR3 sequence reads: CASSEAGGGQETQYF. The DNA of the CDR3 is TGTGCCAGCAGTGAAGCAGGAGGGGGGCAAGAGACCCAGTACTTC. The V call is TRBV2, the J call TRBJ2-5; D is possibly TRBD1 or TRBD2 (6 bases each). Germline V gene data show CDR1 as SNHLY and CDR2 as FYNNEI. The CDR3 loop spans 15 amino acids. Trimming pared 0 bases from V and 2 bases from J, leaving 10 bases between.

This clonotype was seen many times. The chain employs TRBV2 and TRBJ2-7, with TRBD1 as a possible D gene (6 bases). Trimming stripped 10 bases from V and 1 base from J, with 11 bases between. The CDR3 contains 12 residues. The germline V gene encodes CDR1 SNHLY and CDR2 FYNNEI. The CDR3 DNA reads as TGTGCCACTACGGACAGTTCCTACGAGCAGTACTTC. Protein product: CATTDSSYEQYF.

This clonotype appeared many times. The chain recombines TRBV11-2 with TRBJ2-4; perhaps TRBD1 as D (5 bases). Looked up from germline, CDR1 is SGHAT and CDR2 is FQNNGV. The CDR3 is 14 amino acids. V dropped 1 base and J dropped 1 base, with 5 bases sitting between them. The CDR3 coding sequence is TGTGCCAGCAGCTTAGCAGGGGCCAAAAACATTCAGTACTTC. This encodes CASSLAGAKNIQYF.

This clonotype was recorded at least ten times. The J gene is TRBJ2-3, the V gene TRBV6-4; TRBD2 might be the D (5 bases). The length of the CDR3 is 15 residues. The V gene's germline CDR1 is MRHNA and CDR2 SNTAGT. Trimming stripped 6 bases from V and 4 bases from J, with 17 bases between. CDR3 sequence reads: CASRLAGDGADTQYF. The CDR3 DNA reads as TGTGCCAGCAGATTAGCCGGAGACGGGGCAGATACGCAGTATTTT.

The chain uses TRBV7-2 and TRBJ2-7, with D hard to call. This CDR3 spans 13 amino acids. From germline, CDR1 is SGHTA and CDR2 FQGNSA. The V end lost 5 bases, the J end lost 3 bases, and 11 bases lay between the germline ends. DNA of the CDR3: TGTGCCAGCAGCCACCGGACGTTCTACGAGCAGTACTTC. Translated: CASSHRTFYEQYF.

DNA of the CDR3: TGTGCCAGCAGCCAGTGGACAGGGGGCGGGTACGAGCAGTACTTC. It translates to CASSQWTGGGYEQYF. This chain links TRBV14 with TRBJ2-7; 11 bases are a match to TRBD1. The CDR3 spans 15 residues. The germline V gene encodes CDR1 SGHDN and CDR2 FVKESK. V was clipped by 3 bases and J by 4 bases; unmatched bases: 5.

This clonotype has only a few counts. The chain is built from TRBV28 and TRBJ2-1; 13 nucleotides align to TRBD2. Germline lookup yields CDR1 MDHEN and CDR2 SYDVKM. V lost 8 bases and J lost 6; bases outside the gene matches: 4. This CDR3 region has 14 residues. CDR3 nucleotides: TGTGCCAGCCGGACTAGCGGGAGCTTCAATGAGCAGTTCTTC. The encoded protein is CASRTSGSFNEQFF. Combining the CDR3 with reference TRBV28 and TRBJ2-1 gives the whole variable domain DVKVTQSSRYLVKRTGEKVFLECVQDMDHENMFWYRQDPGLGLRLIYFSYDVKMKEKGDIPEGYSVSREKKERFSLILESASTNQTSMYLCASRTSGSFNEQFFGPGTRLTVL.

This clonotype occurred many times. The V gene is TRBV7-9, the J gene TRBJ1-2, with D maybe TRBD1 (5 bases). V lost 5 bases to trimming and J lost 4 bases, with 11 bases between them. In germline, CDR1 is SEHNR, CDR2 FQNEAQ (reference sequence). CDR3 size: 13 residues. The CDR3 DNA follows: TGTGCCAGCAGCGACGAGGGGTTCTATGGCTACACCTTC. This encodes CASSDEGFYGYTF.

V is TRBV3-1 and J is TRBJ2-4; D remains unclear. Germline CDR1 is LGHDT and CDR2 is YNNKEL (reference sequence). Between the trimmed V and J ends, which lost 0 bases and 1 base, there was a span of 13 bases. The CDR3 totals 17 residues. The CDR3 region is CASSQEGLSTAKNIQYF. The CDR3 DNA is TGTGCCAGCAGCCAAGAAGGGCTCTCTACGGCCAAAAACATTCAGTACTTC. Based on the CDR3 plus reference TRBV3-1 and TRBJ2-4, the full variable domain is DTAVSQTPKYLVTQMGNDKSIKCEQNLGHDTMYWYKQDSKKFLKIMFSYNNKELIINETVPNRFSPKSPDKAHLNLHINSLELGDSAVYFCASSQEGLSTAKNIQYFGAGTRLSVL.

This clonotype was seen more than once but under ten times. The rearrangement uses TRBV28 and TRBJ2-5, with 10 bases aligning to TRBD2. With 5 bases clipped from V and 4 bases from J, the junction kept 4 bases outside the gene matches. The CDR3 totals 14 residues. The V gene's germline CDR1 is MDHEN and CDR2 SYDVKM. Here the CDR3 DNA reads TGTGCCAGCAGTCTACTAGCGGGACCAGAGACCCAGTACTTC. Encoded protein: CASSLLAGPETQYF.

This clonotype was seen ten or more times. The CDR3 region is CASSAGPHNEQFF. The CDR3 bases are TGTGCCAGCAGCGCCGGGCCTCACAATGAGCAGTTCTTC. The chain couples TRBV5-5 to TRBJ2-1; D remains unclear. V was cut by 4 bases and J by 5 bases, with 10 bases left in between. CDR3 length: 13 amino acids. CDR1 is SGHKS and CDR2 is YYEKEE in the germline V gene (reference sequence).

This clonotype occurred many times. The chain recombines TRBV7-6 with TRBJ2-2; D remains ambiguous. Trimming stripped 4 bases from V and 0 bases from J, with 9 bases between. The CDR3 has 15 amino acids. In germline, CDR1 is SGHVS, CDR2 FNYEAQ. The CDR3 DNA reads TGTGCCAGCAGCTCTCACCCAGCGAACACCGGGGAGCTGTTTTTT. Translated, it gives CASSSHPANTGELFF.

This clonotype was observed a few times. This chain uses TRBV25-1 with TRBJ1-5; 8 bases are shared with TRBD1. The CDR3 is 14 amino acids. Germline values: CDR1 MGHDK, CDR2 SYGVNS. The ends lost 4 bases at V and 6 bases at J; junction bases unmatched: 5. The CDR3 reads CASSGTGLGQPQHF. As DNA, the CDR3 is TGTGCCAGCAGTGGGACAGGGCTTGGTCAGCCCCAGCATTTT.

There are many counts of this clonotype. This chain joins TRBV7-8 and TRBJ2-1; tentatively, D is TRBD2 (6 bases). The length of the CDR3 is 16 residues. Germline-derived CDR1 and CDR2 are SGHVS and FQNEAQ. V lost 5 bases to trimming and J lost 4 bases, with 18 bases between them. The CDR3 DNA follows: TGTGCCAGCAGCCCCGACGCGACTAGTCTATACAATGAGCAGTTCTTC. The encoded protein is CASSPDATSLYNEQFF. The full variable domain, with the rest looked up from reference TRBV7-8 and TRBJ2-1, is GAGVSQSPRYKVAKRGQDVALRCDPISGHVSLFWYQQALGQGPEFLTYFQNEAQLDKSGLPSDRFFAERPEGSVSTLKIQRTQQEDSAVYLCASSPDATSLYNEQFFGPGTRLTVL.